The clone carrying this TCR beta chain was counted ten times or more. Its antigen is undetermined. Then a second PCR, running about 6 to 11 cycles, was carried out with a sample-barcoded 5' primer and a J-beta primer mix. Tagging of each cDNA molecule was performed by a template-switch adaptor with 12 random nucleotides. TCRdb reprocessed the 5' RACE reads with MiXCR, giving one entry per CDR3 protein. Of some 1.8 million distinct CDR3 sequences in the sample, about two fifths were seen once. These data come from a study of blood T cells in healthy people across ages. Whole-study findings and limits: The recorded TCR beta diversity per million T cells decreased in a roughly linear manner with age.

This receptor was taken from a human donor in good health. Sample: blood.

Here the CDR3 reads CSVETGYNEQFF. The DNA of the CDR3 is TGCAGCGTTGAGACAGGTTACAATGAGCAGTTCTTC. The V gene is TRBV29-1, the J gene TRBJ2-1, with D possibly matching TRBD1 (6 bases). The CDR3 loop spans 12 amino acids. Germline V gene sequence: CDR1 SQVTM, CDR2 ANQGSEA. V was cut by 3 bases and J by 4 bases, with 7 bases left in between.